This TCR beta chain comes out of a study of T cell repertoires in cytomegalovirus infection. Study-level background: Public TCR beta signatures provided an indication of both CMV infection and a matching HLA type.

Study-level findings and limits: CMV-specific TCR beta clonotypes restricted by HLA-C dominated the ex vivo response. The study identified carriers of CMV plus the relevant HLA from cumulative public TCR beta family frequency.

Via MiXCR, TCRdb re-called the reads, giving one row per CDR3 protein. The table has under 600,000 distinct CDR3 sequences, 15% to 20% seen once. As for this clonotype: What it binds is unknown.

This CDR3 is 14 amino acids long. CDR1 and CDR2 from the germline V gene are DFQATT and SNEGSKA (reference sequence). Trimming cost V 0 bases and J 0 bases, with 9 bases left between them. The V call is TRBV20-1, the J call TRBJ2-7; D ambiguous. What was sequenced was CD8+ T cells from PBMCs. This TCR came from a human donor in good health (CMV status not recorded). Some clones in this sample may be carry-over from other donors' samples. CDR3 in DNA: TGCAGTGCTAGAGATCACCAGGCCTCCTACGAGCAGTACTTC. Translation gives CSARDHQASYEQYF.